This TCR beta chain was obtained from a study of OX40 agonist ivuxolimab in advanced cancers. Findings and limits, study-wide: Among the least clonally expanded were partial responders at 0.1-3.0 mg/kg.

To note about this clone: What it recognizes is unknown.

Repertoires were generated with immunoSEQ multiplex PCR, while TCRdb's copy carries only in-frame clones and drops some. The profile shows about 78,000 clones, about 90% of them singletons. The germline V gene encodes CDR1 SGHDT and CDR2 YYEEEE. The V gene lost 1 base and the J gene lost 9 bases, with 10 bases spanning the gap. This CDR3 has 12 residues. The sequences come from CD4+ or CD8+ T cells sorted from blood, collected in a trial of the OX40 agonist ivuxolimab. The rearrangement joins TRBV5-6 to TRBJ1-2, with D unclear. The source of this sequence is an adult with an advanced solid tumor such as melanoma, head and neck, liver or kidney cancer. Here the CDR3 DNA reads TGTGCCAGCAGCTTGAACGGGGAGTGCTACACCTTC. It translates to CASSLNGECYTF.